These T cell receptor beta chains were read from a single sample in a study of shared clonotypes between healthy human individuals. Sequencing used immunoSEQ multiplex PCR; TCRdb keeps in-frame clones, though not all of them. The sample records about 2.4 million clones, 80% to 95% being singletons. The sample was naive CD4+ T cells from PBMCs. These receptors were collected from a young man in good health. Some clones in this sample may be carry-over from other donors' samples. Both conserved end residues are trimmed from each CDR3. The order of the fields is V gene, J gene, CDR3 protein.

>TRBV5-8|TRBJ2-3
ASSLGSGTDTQY
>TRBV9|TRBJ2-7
ASSTPSGEQY
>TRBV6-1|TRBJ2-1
ASSEWARTSPDEQF
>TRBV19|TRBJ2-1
ASRGSRTSDYNEQF
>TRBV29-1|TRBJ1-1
SVARTAVTTEAF
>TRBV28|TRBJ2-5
ASKVGGQYQETQY
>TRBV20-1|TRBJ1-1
SAPRLTEAF
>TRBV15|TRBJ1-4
ATSRDLQMGREKLF
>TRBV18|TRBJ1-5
ASSPSIRNQPQH
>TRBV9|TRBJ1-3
ASSAGLQGNTIY
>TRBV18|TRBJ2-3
ASSPPGAASTDTQY
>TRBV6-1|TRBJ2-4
ASSEGGGAGKNIQY
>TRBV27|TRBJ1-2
ASRPRTGSYGYT
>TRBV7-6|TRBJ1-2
ASSLAPALSGRYGYT
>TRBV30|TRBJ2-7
AWGGTATPYEQY
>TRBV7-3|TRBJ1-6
ASSLRNGVADSPLH
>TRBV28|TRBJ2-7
ASGLQGLSYEQY
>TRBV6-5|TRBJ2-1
ASRRDSGYYNEQF
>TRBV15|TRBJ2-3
ATSRDFPPDTQY
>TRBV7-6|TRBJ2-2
ASSLVVVGNGELF
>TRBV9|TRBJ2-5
ASSSGRVGGPQETQY
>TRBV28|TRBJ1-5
ASRRSQGAGQPQH
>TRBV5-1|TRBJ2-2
ASSNAAGPTGVALF
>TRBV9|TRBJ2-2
ASSVVEFANTGELF
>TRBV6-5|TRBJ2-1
ASSPYGRGGNEQF
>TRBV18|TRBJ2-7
ASSPSQGAIYEQY
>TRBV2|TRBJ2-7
ASSETGTYEQY
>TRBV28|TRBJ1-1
ASTLSLRGGEAF
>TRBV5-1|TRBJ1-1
ASSNPQASGSEAF
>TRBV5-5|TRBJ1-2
ASSSGGQEANYGYT
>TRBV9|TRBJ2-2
ASSETRGAGELF
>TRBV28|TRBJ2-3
ASSPGGRTDTQY
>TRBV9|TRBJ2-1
ASSVAGQGYNEQF
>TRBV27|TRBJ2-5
ASSPSRETQY
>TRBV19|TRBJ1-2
ASSIFANNYGYT
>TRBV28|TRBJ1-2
ASEGQAGGYT
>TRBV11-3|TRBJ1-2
ASSSLGGYGYT
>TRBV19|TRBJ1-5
ASSIAGDNQPQH
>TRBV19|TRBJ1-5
ASSIVGPRKIPQH
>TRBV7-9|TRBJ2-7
ASSLVAGLY
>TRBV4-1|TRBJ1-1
ASSPTLGVRNTEAF
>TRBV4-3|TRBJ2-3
ASSQESRGDTQY
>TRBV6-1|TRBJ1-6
ASSEGGQGVLVPLH
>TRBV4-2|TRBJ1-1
ASSLETYTEAF
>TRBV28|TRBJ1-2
ASRRTGPYGYT
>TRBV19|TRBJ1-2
ASSIDQGNYGYT
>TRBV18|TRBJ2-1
ASSPPILSYNEQF
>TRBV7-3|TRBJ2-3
ASSLASGSSTDTQY
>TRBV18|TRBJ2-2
ASSPTPVTGELF
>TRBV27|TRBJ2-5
ASSVLAGSWETQY